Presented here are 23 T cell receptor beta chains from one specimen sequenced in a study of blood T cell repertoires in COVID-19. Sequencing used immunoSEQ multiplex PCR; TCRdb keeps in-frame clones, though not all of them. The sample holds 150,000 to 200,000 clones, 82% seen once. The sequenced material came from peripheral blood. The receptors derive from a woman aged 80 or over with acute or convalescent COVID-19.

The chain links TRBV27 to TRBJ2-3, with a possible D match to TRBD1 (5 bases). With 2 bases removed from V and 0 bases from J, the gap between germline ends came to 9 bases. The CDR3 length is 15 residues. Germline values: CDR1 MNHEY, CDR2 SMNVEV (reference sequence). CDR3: CASSLRQTSTDTQYF. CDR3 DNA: TGTGCCAGCAGTTTAAGACAGACTAGCACAGATACGCAGTATTTT.

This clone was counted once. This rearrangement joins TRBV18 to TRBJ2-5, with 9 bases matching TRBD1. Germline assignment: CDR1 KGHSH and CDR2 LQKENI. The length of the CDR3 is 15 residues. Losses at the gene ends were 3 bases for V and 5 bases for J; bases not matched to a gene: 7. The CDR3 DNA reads TGTGCCAGCTCACCTTCGACAGGGGGTGTGGAGACCCAGTACTTC. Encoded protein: CASSPSTGGVETQYF.

This chain's CDR3 is CSVDTGQGIYYEQYF. DNA for the CDR3: TGCAGCGTCGATACAGGACAGGGGATTTACTACGAGCAGTACTTC. The V gene is TRBV29-1, the J gene TRBJ2-7; TRBD1 matches 9 bases. J was trimmed by 3 bases and V by 6 bases; bases with no gene match: 12. This CDR3 comprises 15 residues. Germline V gene data show CDR1 as SQVTM and CDR2 as ANQGSEA.

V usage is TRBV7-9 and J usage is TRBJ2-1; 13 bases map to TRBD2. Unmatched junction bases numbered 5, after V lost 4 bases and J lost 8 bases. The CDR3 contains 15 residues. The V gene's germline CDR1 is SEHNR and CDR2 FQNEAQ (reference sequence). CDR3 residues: CASSSTSGRADEQFF. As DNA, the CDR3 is TGTGCCAGCAGCTCAACTAGCGGGAGGGCCGATGAGCAGTTCTTC.

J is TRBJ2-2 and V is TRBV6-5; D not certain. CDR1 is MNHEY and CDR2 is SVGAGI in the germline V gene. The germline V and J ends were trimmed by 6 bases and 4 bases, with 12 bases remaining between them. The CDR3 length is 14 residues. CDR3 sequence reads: CASRDNPPTGELFF. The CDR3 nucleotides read TGTGCCAGCAGAGACAATCCCCCCACCGGGGAGCTGTTTTTT.

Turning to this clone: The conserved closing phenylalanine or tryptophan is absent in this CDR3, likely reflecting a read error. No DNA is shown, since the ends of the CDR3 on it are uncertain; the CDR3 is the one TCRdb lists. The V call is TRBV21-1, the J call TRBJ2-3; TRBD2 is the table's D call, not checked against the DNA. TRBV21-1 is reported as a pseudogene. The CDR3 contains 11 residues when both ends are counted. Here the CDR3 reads CASSIRENTSS.

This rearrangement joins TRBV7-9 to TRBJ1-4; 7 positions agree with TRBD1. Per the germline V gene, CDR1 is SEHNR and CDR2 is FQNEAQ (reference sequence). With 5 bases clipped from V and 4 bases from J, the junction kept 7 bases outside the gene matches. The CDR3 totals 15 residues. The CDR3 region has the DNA TGTGCCAGCAGCGCCTTGACAGGGCTTAATGAAAAACTGTTTTTT. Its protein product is CASSALTGLNEKLFF. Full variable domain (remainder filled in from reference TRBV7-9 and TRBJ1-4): DTGVSQNPRHKITKRGQNVTFRCDPISEHNRLYWYRQTLGQGPEFLTYFQNEAQLEKSRLLSDRFSAERPKGSFSTLEIQRTEQGDSAMYLCASSALTGLNEKLFFGSGTQLSVL.

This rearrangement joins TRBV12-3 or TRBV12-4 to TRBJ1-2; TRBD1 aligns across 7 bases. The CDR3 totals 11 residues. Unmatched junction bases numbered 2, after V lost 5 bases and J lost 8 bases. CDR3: CASSQDRGYTF. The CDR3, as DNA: TGTGCCAGCAGTCAGGACAGGGGCTACACCTTC.

Here the CDR3 reads CAIPRGPSAEAFF. CDR3 nucleotide sequence: TGTGCCATCCCTCGGGGTCCGAGCGCTGAAGCTTTCTTT. The genes are TRBV7-2 and TRBJ1-1; D gene ambiguous. V was cut by 10 bases and J by 6 bases, with 18 bases left in between. This CDR3 is built from 13 residues. Germline V gene lookup returns CDR1 SGHTA and CDR2 FQGNSA.

CDR3 loop: CASSPGGAMTEAFF. The CDR3 coding sequence is TGTGCCAGCAGCCCCGGGGGAGCCATGACTGAAGCTTTCTTT. The chain joins TRBV9 to TRBJ1-1, with D perhaps TRBD1 (5 bases). The V gene lost 4 bases and the J gene lost 5 bases, with 15 bases spanning the gap. This CDR3 contains 14 residues. Germline V gene sequence: CDR1 SGDLS, CDR2 YYNGEE.

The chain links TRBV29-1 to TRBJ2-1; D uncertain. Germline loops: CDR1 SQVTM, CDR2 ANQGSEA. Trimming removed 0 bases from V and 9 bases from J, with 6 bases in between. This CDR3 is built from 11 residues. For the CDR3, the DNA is TGCAGCGTTGAAGATCTTTTTGAGCAGTTCTTC. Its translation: CSVEDLFEQFF.

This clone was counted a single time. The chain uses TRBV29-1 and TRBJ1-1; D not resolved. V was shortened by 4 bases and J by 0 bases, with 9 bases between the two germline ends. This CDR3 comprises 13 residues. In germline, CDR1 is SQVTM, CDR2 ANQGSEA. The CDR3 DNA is TGCAGCGTTGTTAGCAGCATGAACACTGAAGCTTTCTTT. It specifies CSVVSSMNTEAFF.

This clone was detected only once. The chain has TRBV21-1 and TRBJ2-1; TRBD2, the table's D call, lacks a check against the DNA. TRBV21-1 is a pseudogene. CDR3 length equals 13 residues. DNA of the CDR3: TGTGCCAGCAGCAAAGCTGGCGGCCCGGAGCAGTTCTTC. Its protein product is CASSKAGGPEQFF.

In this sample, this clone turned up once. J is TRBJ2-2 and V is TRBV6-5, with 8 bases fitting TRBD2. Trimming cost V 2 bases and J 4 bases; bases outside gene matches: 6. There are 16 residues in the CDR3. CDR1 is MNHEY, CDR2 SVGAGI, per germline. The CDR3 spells CASSYPSGRGTGELFF. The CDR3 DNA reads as TGTGCCAGCAGTTACCCCAGCGGGAGAGGCACCGGGGAGCTGTTTTTT.

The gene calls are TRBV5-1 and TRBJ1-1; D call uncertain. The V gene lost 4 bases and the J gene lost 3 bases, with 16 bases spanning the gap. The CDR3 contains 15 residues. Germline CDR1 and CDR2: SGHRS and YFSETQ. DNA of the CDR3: TGCGCCAGCAGCACTGCAGGTGGAGGGTACACTGAAGCTTTCTTT. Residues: CASSTAGGGYTEAFF.

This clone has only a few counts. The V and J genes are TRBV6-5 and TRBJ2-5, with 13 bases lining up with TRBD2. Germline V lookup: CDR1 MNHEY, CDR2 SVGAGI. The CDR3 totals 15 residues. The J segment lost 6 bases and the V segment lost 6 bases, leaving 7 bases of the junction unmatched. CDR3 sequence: CASSQLAGGSKTQYF. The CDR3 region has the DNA TGTGCCAGCAGCCAACTAGCGGGAGGGTCGAAGACCCAGTACTTC.

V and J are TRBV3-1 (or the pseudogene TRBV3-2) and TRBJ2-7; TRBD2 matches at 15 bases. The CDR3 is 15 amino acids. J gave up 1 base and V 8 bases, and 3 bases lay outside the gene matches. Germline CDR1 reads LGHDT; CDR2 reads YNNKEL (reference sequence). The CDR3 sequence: CASGLAGGNSYEQYF. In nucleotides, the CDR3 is TGTGCCAGCGGACTAGCGGGAGGGAATTCCTACGAGCAGTACTTC.

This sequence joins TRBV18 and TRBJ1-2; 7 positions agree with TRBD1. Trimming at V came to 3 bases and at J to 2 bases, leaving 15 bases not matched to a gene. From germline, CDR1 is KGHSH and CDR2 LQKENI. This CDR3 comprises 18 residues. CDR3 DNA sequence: TGTGCCAGCTCACCCTCACTCCTTACCGGGACAGCGAACTATGGCTACACCTTC. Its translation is CASSPSLLTGTANYGYTF.

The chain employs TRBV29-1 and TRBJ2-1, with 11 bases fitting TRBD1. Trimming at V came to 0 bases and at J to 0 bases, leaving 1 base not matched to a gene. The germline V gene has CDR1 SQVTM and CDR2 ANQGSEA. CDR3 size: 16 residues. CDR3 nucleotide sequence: TGCAGCGTTGAAGAGGGGACAGGGGGCTCCTACAATGAGCAGTTCTTC. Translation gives CSVEEGTGGSYNEQFF.

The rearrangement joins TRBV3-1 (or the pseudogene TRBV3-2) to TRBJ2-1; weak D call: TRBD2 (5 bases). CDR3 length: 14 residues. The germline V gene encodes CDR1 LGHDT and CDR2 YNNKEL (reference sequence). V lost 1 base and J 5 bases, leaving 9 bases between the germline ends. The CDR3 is CASSQAGEDNEQFF. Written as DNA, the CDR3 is TGTGCCAGCAGCCAAGCCGGGGAAGACAATGAGCAGTTCTTC.

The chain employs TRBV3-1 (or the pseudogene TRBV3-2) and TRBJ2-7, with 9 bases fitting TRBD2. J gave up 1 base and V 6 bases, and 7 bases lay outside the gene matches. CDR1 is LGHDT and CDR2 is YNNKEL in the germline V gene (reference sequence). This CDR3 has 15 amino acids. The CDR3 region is CASSPGTSISYEQYF. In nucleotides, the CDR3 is TGTGCCAGCAGTCCCGGGACTAGCATATCCTACGAGCAGTACTTC.

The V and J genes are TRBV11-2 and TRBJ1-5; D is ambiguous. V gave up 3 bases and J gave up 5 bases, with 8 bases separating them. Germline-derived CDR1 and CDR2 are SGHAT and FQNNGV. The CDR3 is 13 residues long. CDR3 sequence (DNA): TGTGCCAGCAGCTTTTCGAGGGATCAGCCCCAGCATTTT. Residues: CASSFSRDQPQHF.

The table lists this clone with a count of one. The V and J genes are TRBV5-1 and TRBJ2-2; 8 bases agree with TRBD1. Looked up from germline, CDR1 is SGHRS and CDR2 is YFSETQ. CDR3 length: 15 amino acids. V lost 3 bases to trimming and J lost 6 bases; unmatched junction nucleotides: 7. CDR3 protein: CASSSDRGGSGELFF. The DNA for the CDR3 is TGCGCCAGCAGCTCCGACAGGGGAGGCTCCGGGGAGCTGTTTTTT.